This T cell receptor beta chain was identified in a study of patients and donors after allogeneic stem cell transplantation. This clonotype was seen many times. One junction end does not reproduce the germline sequence, and a read error may be involved. TCRdb processed the RT-PCR reads anew with MiXCR; each CDR3 protein has one entry. The sample has 150,000 to 200,000 distinct CDR3 sequences, approximately 25% seen once. The TCR was taken from a human donor who was either an allogeneic HSCT recipient or a stem cell or donor lymphocyte infusion donor (not recorded which). It is not recorded whose cells these are; they may come from a transplant donor. The sequencing sample was made of blood, either unsorted or a sorted T cell fraction (not recorded which).

The CDR3 spells CASSGPTGNPEAFF. The DNA for the CDR3 is TGCGCCAGCAGCGGTCCAACAGGGAACCCTGAAGCTTTCTTT. The V and J genes are TRBV5-1 and TRBJ1-1; tentative D call: TRBD1 (6 bases). There are 14 residues in the CDR3. CDR1 is SGHRS, CDR2 YFSETQ, per germline.